The rows below give T cell receptor beta chains drawn from one sample of a study of control samples from healthy donors and cancer patients. The assay was immunoSEQ multiplex PCR, and TCRdb's table has in-frame clones only and misses some. The sample consists of roughly 100,000 clones, about 90% of them appearing once. The specimen sequenced was blood. These receptor sequences come from a woman aged 18-30 years in good health. CDR3s include the opening cysteine and the closing phenylalanine or tryptophan.

j_gene	v_gene	CDR3aa
TRBJ2-2	TRBV3-1/TRBV3-2	CASSTGLANTGELFF
TRBJ2-1	TRBV3-1/TRBV3-2	CASSQERARVADFYNEQFF
TRBJ2-7	TRBV6-1	CASSEEESGRGGYF
TRBJ2-1	TRBV3-1/TRBV3-2	CASSQEYRNEQFF
TRBJ1-4	TRBV5-1	CASSPQGGRDEKLFF
TRBJ1-1	TRBV20-1	CSASSADEAFF
TRBJ2-7	TRBV2	CASSKGGTYEQYF
TRBJ1-6	TRBV10-1	CASSESRDGDSPLHF
TRBJ1-2	TRBV27	CASRRQGAGGYTF
TRBJ2-3	TRBV5-1	CASSFRTSPGTDTQYF
TRBJ1-2	TRBV7-9	CASSLADSEGYTF
TRBJ2-2	TRBV5-1	CASSLAVGLPIAGELFF
TRBJ1-2	TRBV2	CASSESRLVSDYGYTF
TRBJ2-5	TRBV7-7	CASSLAGGTPGGETQYF
TRBJ2-5	TRBV7-9	CASSRNRETQYF
TRBJ1-1	TRBV6-5	CASSKRGATEAFF
TRBJ1-5	TRBV27	CASSLRVGSQPQHF
TRBJ1-5	TRBV7-8	CASSLEGQGLLPQHF
TRBJ2-7	TRBV4-2	CASSLTGTNSYEQYF
TRBJ2-2	TRBV4-1	CASSQVERVTGELFF
TRBJ2-7	TRBV19	CASSQGITYEQYF
TRBJ2-5	TRBV27	CASSFRLAGADQYF
TRBJ2-5	TRBV4-1	CASSQENKETQYF
TRBJ2-1	TRBV7-8	CASSVQVYNEQFF
TRBJ1-3	TRBV5-6	CASSLEVWGSGNTIYF
TRBJ1-4	TRBV27	CASSPLGEKLFF
TRBJ1-4	TRBV27	CASRSTGLATNEKLFF
TRBJ2-5	TRBV6-5	CASNNRGPFGETQYF
TRBJ2-7	TRBV5-3	CARSLGVHEQYF